This TCR beta chain was captured in a study of blood T cell repertoires in COVID-19 (dated by TCRdb to about 2020). As for the study more broadly: Samples from collaborators originated in the United States, Italy and Spain and spanned both the acute and convalescent phases of COVID-19. The material from the prospective study consisted of cDNA or gDNA derived from T cells, B-cell-depleted T cells, or PBMCs. Deeply sampled blood TCRbeta repertoires from subjects exposed to, actively infected with, or recovered from COVID-19 were included in the dataset. The repertoires were released in a freely available public database meant as a resource for research on the immune response to SARS-CoV-2. Samples were obtained from the ongoing ImmuneRACE study (first 160 participants) and from 1,254 subjects provided by 6 global collaborators. A de-identified subject ID, COVID-19 status, age in years and sex were almost always included in the sample metadata. HLA class I and class II types, where available, came from metadata supplied by the sample provider rather than from assay-based typing. Study-wide conclusions, independent of this receptor: The quantity of clinical and demographic metadata differed by source and by participant and was supplied without curation.

The collaborating institutions used their own protocols to collect whole blood in K2EDTA tubes. For TCRbeta analysis, collaborators shipped samples as frozen whole blood, isolated PBMCs, or DNA extracted from either of those sample types. Concerning this clone: Its antigen is currently not known. No clone much larger than this one lies a single base away; base qualities are absent.

TCRbeta CDR3 regions were amplified from genomic DNA by means of the immunoSEQ Assay, a bias-controlled multiplex PCR. For the original study's pipeline: The number of nucleated cells in each sample was estimated by amplification of reference gene primers within the assay. Sequence reads were collapsed and filtered to measure the absolute abundance of every unique TCRbeta CDR3 rearrangement. For each sample, productive Simpson clonality was calculated as the square root of Simpson's diversity index across productive rearrangements. TCRdb's version of the immuneACCESS table is confined to in-frame rearrangements and falls short of the full clone set. An unresolved V gene accounts for under half of the shortfall where checked; the remainder is of unknown origin. V, J and clone size are taken as reported in that table, and D and trimming were inferred from the DNA itself. The sample table contains more than 120,000 clones; only one count was recorded for 87% of them. Clones ranked in the top ten supply more than 6.5% of the sample.

The CDR3 contains 14 residues, cysteine and phenylalanine counted. Solely the CDR3 DNA is kept, with 42 bases framed from the first base. V gives up 0 bases and J gives up 7 bases, and the segment between their germline ends measures 10 bases. The germline V gene sets CDR1 to MRHNA and CDR2 to SNTAGT. What was sequenced was peripheral blood. The chain is assembled from TRBV6-4 and TRBJ1-5; the D gene is unclear. This sequence originates from a woman aged 45 to 65 with active or convalescent COVID-19. The CDR3 reads CASSDSFGEQPQHF. The DNA reads as follows: TGTGCCAGCAGTGACTCGTTCGGGGAACAGCCCCAGCATTTT.